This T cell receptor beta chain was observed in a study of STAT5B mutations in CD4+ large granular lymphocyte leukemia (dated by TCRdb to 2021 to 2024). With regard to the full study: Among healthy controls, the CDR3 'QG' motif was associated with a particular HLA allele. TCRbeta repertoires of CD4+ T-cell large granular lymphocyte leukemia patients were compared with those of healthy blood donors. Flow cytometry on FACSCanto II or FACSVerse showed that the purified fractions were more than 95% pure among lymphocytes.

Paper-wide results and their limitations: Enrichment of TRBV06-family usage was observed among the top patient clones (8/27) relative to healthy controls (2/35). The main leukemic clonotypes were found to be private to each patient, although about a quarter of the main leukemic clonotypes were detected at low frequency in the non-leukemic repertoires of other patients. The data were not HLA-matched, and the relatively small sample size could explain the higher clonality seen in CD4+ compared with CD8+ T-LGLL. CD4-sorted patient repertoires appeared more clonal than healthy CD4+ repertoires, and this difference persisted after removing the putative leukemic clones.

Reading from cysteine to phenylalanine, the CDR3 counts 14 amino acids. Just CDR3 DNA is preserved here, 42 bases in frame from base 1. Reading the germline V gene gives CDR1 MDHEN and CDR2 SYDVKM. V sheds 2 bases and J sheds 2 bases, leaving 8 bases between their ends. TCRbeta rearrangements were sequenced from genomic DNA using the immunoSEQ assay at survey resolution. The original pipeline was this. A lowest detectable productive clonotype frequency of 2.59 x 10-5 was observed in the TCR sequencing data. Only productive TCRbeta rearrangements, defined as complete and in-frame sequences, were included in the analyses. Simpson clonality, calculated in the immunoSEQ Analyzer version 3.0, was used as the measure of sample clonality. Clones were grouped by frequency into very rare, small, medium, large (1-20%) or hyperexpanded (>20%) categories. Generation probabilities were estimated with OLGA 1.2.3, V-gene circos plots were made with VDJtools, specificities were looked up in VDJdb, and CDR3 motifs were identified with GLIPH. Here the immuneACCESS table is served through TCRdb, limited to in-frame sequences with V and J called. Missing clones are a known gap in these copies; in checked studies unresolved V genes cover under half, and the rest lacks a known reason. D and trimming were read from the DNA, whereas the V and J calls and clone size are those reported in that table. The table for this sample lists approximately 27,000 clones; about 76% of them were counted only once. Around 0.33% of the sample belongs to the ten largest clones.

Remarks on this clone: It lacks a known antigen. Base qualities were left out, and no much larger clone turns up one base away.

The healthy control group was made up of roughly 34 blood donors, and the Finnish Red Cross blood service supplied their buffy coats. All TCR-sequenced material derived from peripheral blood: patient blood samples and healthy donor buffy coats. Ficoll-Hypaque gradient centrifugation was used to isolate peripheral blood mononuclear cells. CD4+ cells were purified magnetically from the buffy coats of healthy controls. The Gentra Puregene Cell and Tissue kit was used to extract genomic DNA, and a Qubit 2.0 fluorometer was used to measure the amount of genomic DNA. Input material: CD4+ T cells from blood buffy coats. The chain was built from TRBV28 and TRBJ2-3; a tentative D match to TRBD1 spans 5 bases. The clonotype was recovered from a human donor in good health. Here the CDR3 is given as CASSLRGNTDTQYF. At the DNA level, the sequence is TGTGCCAGCAGTTTAAGGGGTAACACAGATACGCAGTATTTT.